This T cell receptor (beta chain) was sequenced during a study of T cells in Graves' hyperthyroidism and ophthalmopathy. Study outcomes and limitations: Ophthalmopathy was distinguished from stable hyperthyroidism by 13 V-J signatures. Most expanded thyroid clonotypes above 0.001 also appeared in blood. For ophthalmopathy, model prediction preceded onset by a median about 6.4 months.

TCR beta CDR3 regions were amplified from RNA. Carried out on the TCR CDR3, a first-round RT-PCR used the HTBI primer set. TCRdb reprocessed the multiplex PCR reads with MiXCR, giving one entry per CDR3 protein. The table shows 550,000 to 600,000 distinct CDR3 sequences, with about half occurring only once. Turning to this clonotype: Its specificity is not known.

Germline CDR1 is SGHAT and CDR2 is FQNNGV. CDR3 length: 15 residues. The V and J ends lost 4 bases and 2 bases respectively, with 12 bases between them. The genes are TRBV11-2 and TRBJ1-3; TRBD1 might be the D (5 bases). Sequencing was carried out using peripheral blood or thyroid tissue (not recorded which). This sequence originates from an adult woman with Graves' disease, either hyperthyroidism or ophthalmopathy (not recorded which). In DNA form, the CDR3 reads TGTGCCAGCAGCTCCTCAAGGGGCCCTGGAAACACCATATATTTT. It is translated as CASSSSRGPGNTIYF.